Listed below are T cell receptor beta chains from one sample, sequenced in a study of immune heterogeneity within non-small cell lung tumors. MiXCR, applied by TCRdb to the multiplex PCR reads, yields one record per CDR3 protein. Of some 30,000 distinct CDR3 sequences in the sample, under 35% were seen once. The sample consisted of lung tumor tissue. These receptors came from a man aged 40-49 years with non-small cell lung cancer. The CDR3 runs from the conserved cysteine through the conserved F or W. Fields, in order: CDR3 DNA, CDR3 protein, D gene, J gene, V gene, clone size. A D gene is named only where the DNA matches it firmly. Clone size is given for some rows only: seen once, a few or many times, or a class if the clone is expanded.

DNA: TGTGCCAGCAGCCAAGTCGCCCAGGGGAACACTGAAGCTTTCTTT; CDR3: CASSQVAQGNTEAFF; D: -; J: TRBJ1-1; V: TRBV4-2; size: many
DNA: TGTGCCAGCAGACTCACAGGGGGCACTGAAGCTTTCTTT; CDR3: CASRLTGGTEAFF; D: TRBD1; J: TRBJ1-1; V: TRBV5-5; size: -
DNA: TGTGCCAGCAGCTCTCCGGACAGGGGGCATGCCTACGAGCAGTACTTC; CDR3: CASSSPDRGHAYEQYF; D: TRBD1; J: TRBJ2-7; V: TRBV5-6; size: few
DNA: TGCGCCAGCAGCTTGATGGCAGCGGGCGGCGTTGGCAATGAGCAGTTCTTC; CDR3: CASSLMAAGGVGNEQFF; D: -; J: TRBJ2-1; V: TRBV5-1; size: -
DNA: TGCAGTGTTCCCTCGGGACAGTACTCTGGAAACACCATATATTTT; CDR3: CSVPSGQYSGNTIYF; D: TRBD1; J: TRBJ1-3; V: TRBV20-1; size: medium-sized
DNA: TGCAGTGCTAGAGACAGGGGACGAGAGACCCAGTACTTC; CDR3: CSARDRGRETQYF; D: -; J: TRBJ2-5; V: TRBV20-1; size: many
DNA: TGTGCCAGCAGCTTAACTAAAACAAACTCAGAGACCCAGTACTTC; CDR3: CASSLTKTNSETQYF; D: -; J: TRBJ2-5; V: TRBV7-3; size: many
DNA: TGTGCCATCTGGGGCAGGAGCTCCTACAATGAGCAGTTCTTC; CDR3: CAIWGRSSYNEQFF; D: -; J: TRBJ2-1; V: TRBV6-1; size: few
DNA: TGTGCCAGCACCAACAGGGGGGGGACAGACTATGGCTACACCTTC; CDR3: CASTNRGGTDYGYTF; D: TRBD1; J: TRBJ1-2; V: TRBV3-1; size: medium-sized
DNA: TGTGCCAGCAGGGCGGACAGGGGGCTTACTGAAGCTTTCTTT; CDR3: CASRADRGLTEAFF; D: TRBD1; J: TRBJ1-1; V: TRBV2; size: many
DNA: TGTGCCACCAGTGACGGGATCACCATATATTTT; CDR3: CATSDGITIYF; D: -; J: TRBJ1-3; V: TRBV24-1; size: many
DNA: TGTGCCAGTAGTATAAGCTCTGGGGCCAACGTCCTGACTTTC; CDR3: CASSISSGANVLTF; D: -; J: TRBJ2-6; V: TRBV19; size: -
DNA: TGCGCCAGCAGCTCGACAGGGGAGAATGGCTACACCTTC; CDR3: CASSSTGENGYTF; D: TRBD1; J: TRBJ1-2; V: TRBV5-1; size: -
DNA: TGTGCCAGCCGGGGAGGGGGGGACTATCAGCCCCAGCATTTT; CDR3: CASRGGGDYQPQHF; D: -; J: TRBJ1-5; V: TRBV12-3/TRBV12-4; size: -
DNA: TGTGCCAGCAGCTTCGGGGGTTGGCAGGGATCAGTGGGCTACACCTTC; CDR3: CASSFGGWQGSVGYTF; D: -; J: TRBJ1-2; V: TRBV7-2; size: many
DNA: TGCAGTGCCCCTCAGGGCAGGCTTTCCTACAATGAGCAGTTCTTC; CDR3: CSAPQGRLSYNEQFF; D: -; J: TRBJ2-1; V: TRBV20-1; size: few
DNA: TGTGCCAGCAGCCCAGCGAGCGGGAGAACCTTCCAAGAGAACCAGTACTTC; CDR3: CASSPASGRTFQENQYF; D: TRBD2; J: TRBJ2-5; V: TRBV7-9; size: -
DNA: TGTGCCTGGAGTACGGGACTAGCGGGAGCAACGGAGACCCAGTACTTC; CDR3: CAWSTGLAGATETQYF; D: TRBD2; J: TRBJ2-5; V: TRBV30; size: few
DNA: TGTGCCAGCAGTCCCTGGACCCATGGGGAAAAACTGTTTTTT; CDR3: CASSPWTHGEKLFF; D: -; J: TRBJ1-4; V: TRBV6-1; size: -
DNA: TGTGCCAGCAGCTTGGCGGGGCTAGCGGGAGGATCCTACGAGCAGTACTTC; CDR3: CASSLAGLAGGSYEQYF; D: TRBD2; J: TRBJ2-7; V: TRBV5-6; size: few
DNA: TGCGCCAGCAGCTTGAAGGGTTTTGCGGGAGGGAACACCGGGGAGCTGTTTTTT; CDR3: CASSLKGFAGGNTGELFF; D: TRBD2; J: TRBJ2-2; V: TRBV5-1; size: many
DNA: TGCAGTGCTAGAGATTTTAGGAGAGGGGGCGCGATAGATACGCAGTATTTT; CDR3: CSARDFRRGGAIDTQYF; D: TRBD1; J: TRBJ2-3; V: TRBV20-1; size: -
DNA: TGTGCCTGGGGGGGGTACCGTAACGCCCACGAGCAGTACTTC; CDR3: CAWGGYRNAHEQYF; D: -; J: TRBJ2-7; V: TRBV30; size: -
DNA: TGTGCCACCAGCAGAGATTTTACTACGAATGAGCAGTTCTTC; CDR3: CATSRDFTTNEQFF; D: -; J: TRBJ2-1; V: TRBV15; size: -
DNA: TGCGCCGGGGGGAAGGGTAGCAACGAGCAGTACTTC; CDR3: CAGGKGSNEQYF; D: -; J: TRBJ2-7; V: TRBV10-1; size: many
DNA: TGTGCCAGCAGCCAAAAACGCGAGCTCGGGCTAGCGGGTTACGAGCAGTACTTC; CDR3: CASSQKRELGLAGYEQYF; D: TRBD2; J: TRBJ2-7; V: TRBV4-2; size: many
DNA: TGCAGTGCTAGAGGGGCCGAGAAGAACACCATATATTTT; CDR3: CSARGAEKNTIYF; D: -; J: TRBJ1-3; V: TRBV20-1; size: -
DNA: TGTGCTAGTGGTTTGGTACGCGGGGGGATAAGCACAGATACGCAGTATTTT; CDR3: CASGLVRGGISTDTQYF; D: TRBD2; J: TRBJ2-3; V: TRBV12-5; size: -
DNA: TGTGCCAGCAGCCGAGGGGTGAGCGGGGAGCTGTTTTTT; CDR3: CASSRGVSGELFF; D: -; J: TRBJ2-2; V: TRBV3-1; size: -
DNA: TGTGCCAGCACCAAGGGACAGAAGGGGGACTTGGACACTGAAGCTTTCTTT; CDR3: CASTKGQKGDLDTEAFF; D: TRBD1; J: TRBJ1-1; V: TRBV9; size: -
DNA: TGTGCCAGCAGCTTATTCTGGGCCGACAGGCCCTACGAGCAGTACTTC; CDR3: CASSLFWADRPYEQYF; D: -; J: TRBJ2-7; V: TRBV11-3; size: many
DNA: TGTGCCAGCAGAGGACAGGGGGTTTTTCAGCCCCAGCATTTT; CDR3: CASRGQGVFQPQHF; D: TRBD1; J: TRBJ1-5; V: TRBV27; size: many
DNA: TGTGCCAGCAGTGAAGCTAGGGGGCGGGACGAGCAGTACTTC; CDR3: CASSEARGRDEQYF; D: TRBD1; J: TRBJ2-7; V: TRBV25-1; size: many
DNA: TGTGCCACCAGTGATCCCGGGACAGGGTACTACAATGAGCAGTTCTTC; CDR3: CATSDPGTGYYNEQFF; D: TRBD1; J: TRBJ2-1; V: TRBV24-1; size: few
DNA: TGTGCCAGCAGCTTCCAAACAGGGGCGGTAGGCGAGAAGTACTTC; CDR3: CASSFQTGAVGEKYF; D: TRBD1; J: TRBJ2-7; V: TRBV7-9; size: -
DNA: TGTGCCAGTAGTATTACCCAAGCTAGCGCAAATGAGCAGTTCTTC; CDR3: CASSITQASANEQFF; D: -; J: TRBJ2-1; V: TRBV19; size: few
DNA: TGTGCCAGCAGCGGTCCTAGCTGGAGCGATACGCAGTATTTT; CDR3: CASSGPSWSDTQYF; D: -; J: TRBJ2-3; V: TRBV9; size: -
DNA: TGTGCCAGCAGCTTGGAGAAGGTACGCGGAAACACCATATATTTT; CDR3: CASSLEKVRGNTIYF; D: -; J: TRBJ1-3; V: TRBV11-3; size: many
DNA: TGCAGTGCTAGAGAGTGGCGGGGAGAGGCAGATACGCAGTATTTT; CDR3: CSAREWRGEADTQYF; D: -; J: TRBJ2-3; V: TRBV20-1; size: -
DNA: TGTGCCAGCAGCAAAACACTAGCGGAAAATTCCTACAATGAGCAGTTCTTC; CDR3: CASSKTLAENSYNEQFF; D: TRBD2; J: TRBJ2-1; V: TRBV13; size: -
DNA: TGTGCCAGCAGTTTGATGTGGGGGGACGAGCAGTACTTC; CDR3: CASSLMWGDEQYF; D: -; J: TRBJ2-7; V: TRBV27; size: many
DNA: TGTGCCAGCAGCCCACAGGGGACTGGGGCCAACGTCCTGACTTTC; CDR3: CASSPQGTGANVLTF; D: TRBD1; J: TRBJ2-6; V: TRBV2; size: few
DNA: TGTGCCAGCAGCCCAAGCCCAGCGGGAGTCTTAAATGAGCAGTTCTTC; CDR3: CASSPSPAGVLNEQFF; D: TRBD2; J: TRBJ2-1; V: TRBV7-2; size: -
DNA: TGTGCCAGCAGGAGTGGTTACGAGCAGTACTTC; CDR3: CASRSGYEQYF; D: -; J: TRBJ2-7; V: TRBV27; size: medium-sized
DNA: TGTGCCAGCTTCTCTAGTATACGAGAGACCCAGTACTTC; CDR3: CASFSSIRETQYF; D: -; J: TRBJ2-5; V: TRBV7-3; size: -
DNA: TGCGGTGCTATCCCCGCCGGGACAGGGGGCTTGGGCAATCAGCCCCAGCATTTT; CDR3: CGAIPAGTGGLGNQPQHF; D: TRBD1; J: TRBJ1-5; V: TRBV20-1; size: -
DNA: TGTGCCAGCTCACCCCGTCAGTATTCAGCGCTGCACTTT; CDR3: CASSPRQYSALHF; D: -; J: TRBJ1-6; V: TRBV27; size: -
DNA: TGTGCCACCAGCCCAGGACAGCAACTTGGCTACACCTTC; CDR3: CATSPGQQLGYTF; D: -; J: TRBJ1-2; V: TRBV11-3; size: -
DNA: TGCGCCAGCAGCCAAGTATTGCGTATAGGGGCCACAGATACGCAGTATTTT; CDR3: CASSQVLRIGATDTQYF; D: -; J: TRBJ2-3; V: TRBV4-3; size: few
DNA: TGTGCCAGCAGCGTAGTTGAGGGCTACGAGCAGTACTTC; CDR3: CASSVVEGYEQYF; D: -; J: TRBJ2-7; V: TRBV9; size: many
DNA: TGCGCCAGCAGCGTGCAGGGAGGGGAGTACAATGAGCAGTTCTTC; CDR3: CASSVQGGEYNEQFF; D: TRBD2; J: TRBJ2-1; V: TRBV5-1; size: few
DNA: TGTGCCTACCATCCTGCGGGGATTCCAACGAACACTGAAGCTTTCTTT; CDR3: CAYHPAGIPTNTEAFF; D: -; J: TRBJ1-1; V: TRBV30; size: few
DNA: TGCGCCAGCAGCTTGGCCGACAGACAAGAGACCCAGTACTTC; CDR3: CASSLADRQETQYF; D: -; J: TRBJ2-5; V: TRBV5-1; size: many